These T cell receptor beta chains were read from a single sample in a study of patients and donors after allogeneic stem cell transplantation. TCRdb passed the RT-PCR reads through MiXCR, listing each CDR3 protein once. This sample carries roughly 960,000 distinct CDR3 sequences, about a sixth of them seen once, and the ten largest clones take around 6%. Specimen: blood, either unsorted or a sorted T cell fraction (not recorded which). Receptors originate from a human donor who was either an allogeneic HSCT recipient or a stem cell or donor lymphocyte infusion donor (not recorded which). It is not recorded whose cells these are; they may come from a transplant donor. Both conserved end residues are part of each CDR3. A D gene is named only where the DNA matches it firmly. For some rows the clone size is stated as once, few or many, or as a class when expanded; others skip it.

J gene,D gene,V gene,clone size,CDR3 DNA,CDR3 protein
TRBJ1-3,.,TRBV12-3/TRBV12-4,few,TGTGCCAGCAGTTGGGGACACCGCTTCTCTGGAAACACCATATATTTT,CASSWGHRFSGNTIYF
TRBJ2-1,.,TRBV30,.,TGTGCCTGGAGTGAAGGGCTGTCTGATGAGCAGTTCTTC,CAWSEGLSDEQFF
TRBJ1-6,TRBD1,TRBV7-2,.,TGTGCCAGCAGCTTCTTGGACAGGGACCTTTCACCCCTCCACTTT,CASSFLDRDLSPLHF
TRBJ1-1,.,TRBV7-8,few,TGTGCCAGCAGCTTAGGGACTCTCCGGAGGGTCACTGAAGCTTTCTTT,CASSLGTLRRVTEAFF
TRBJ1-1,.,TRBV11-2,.,TGTGCCAGCAGCTTGGGCCCCCGGGCCATTAACACTGAAGCTTTCTTT,CASSLGPRAINTEAFF
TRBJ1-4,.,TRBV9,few,TGTGCCAGCAGCGTAGACGGAGTAGCGGAAAAACTGTTTTTT,CASSVDGVAEKLFF
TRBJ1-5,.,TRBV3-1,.,TGTGCCAGCAGCCAAACAACCTCAGGGAACCAGCCCCAGCATTTT,CASSQTTSGNQPQHF
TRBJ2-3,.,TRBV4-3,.,TGCGCCAGCAGCCCCCTGGGGGCACTCACAGATACGCAGTATTTT,CASSPLGALTDTQYF
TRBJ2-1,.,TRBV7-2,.,TGTGCCAGCAGCCCAAGGCGGGATGAGCAGTTCTTC,CASSPRRDEQFF
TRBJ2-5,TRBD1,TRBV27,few,TGTGCCAGCAGTCATCCTCGACAGGGCTTAGAGACCCAGTACTTC,CASSHPRQGLETQYF
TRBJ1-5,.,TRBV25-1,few,TGTGCCAGCAGTGATACACGGACAGAAGATCAGCCCCAGCATTTT,CASSDTRTEDQPQHF
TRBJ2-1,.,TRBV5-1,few,TGCGCCAGCAGCCAAGAACCGACGGTACCCGCCTCCTACAATGAGCAGTTCTTC,CASSQEPTVPASYNEQFF
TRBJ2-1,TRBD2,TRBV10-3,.,TGTGCCATCAGTGAGTCGGGGACTAGCAGGTACAATGAGCAGTTCTTC,CAISESGTSRYNEQFF
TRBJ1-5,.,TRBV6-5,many,TGTGCCAGCAGTTACCGGGACATGCCCAATCAGCCCCAGCATTTT,CASSYRDMPNQPQHF
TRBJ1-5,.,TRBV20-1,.,TGCAGTGCTAGAGATTTCGGAAATAGCAATCAGCCCCAGCATTTT,CSARDFGNSNQPQHF
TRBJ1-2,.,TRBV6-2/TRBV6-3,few,TGTGCCAGCAGTTCGAAAGAAAGCTATGGCTACACCTTC,CASSSKESYGYTF
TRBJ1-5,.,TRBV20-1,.,TGCAGTGCCGCGGGGGGTCAGCCCCAGCATTTT,CSAAGGQPQHF
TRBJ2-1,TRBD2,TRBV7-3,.,TGTGCCAGCAGCTCCCTCCGGGTAGCGGGAGGGTTAGAGCAGTTCTTC,CASSSLRVAGGLEQFF
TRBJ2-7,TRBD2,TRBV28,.,TGTGCCAGCAAGAGTTACACTCTAGCGGCCTACGAGCAGTACTTC,CASKSYTLAAYEQYF
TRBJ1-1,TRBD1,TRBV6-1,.,TGTGCCAGCAGCATGCGACAGGGGGCTTTAGGTGAAGCTTTCTTT,CASSMRQGALGEAFF
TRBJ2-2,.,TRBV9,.,TGTGCCAGCAGCCCCTTGACTAGCGGGGAGCTGTTTTTT,CASSPLTSGELFF
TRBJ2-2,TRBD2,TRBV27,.,TGTGCCAGCAGTCCCTCAGCGGGGGGCTTCACCGGGGAGCTGTTTTTT,CASSPSAGGFTGELFF
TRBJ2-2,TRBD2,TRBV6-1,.,TGTGCCAGCAGAGTAGCGGGAGCGAACACCGGGGAGCTGTTTTTT,CASRVAGANTGELFF
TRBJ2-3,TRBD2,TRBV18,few,TGTGCCAGCTCAAGACTAGCGGAATCAGATACGCAGTATTTT,CASSRLAESDTQYF
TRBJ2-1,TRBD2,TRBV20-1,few,TGCAGTGCTAGGGTTTCTAGCGGGGGGGCCTACAATGAGCAGTTCTTC,CSARVSSGGAYNEQFF
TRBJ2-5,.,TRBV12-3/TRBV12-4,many,TGTGCCAGCAGTTTGCGTTCCGGGGGTCGAGAGACCCAGTACTTC,CASSLRSGGRETQYF
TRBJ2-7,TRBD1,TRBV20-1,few,TGCAGTGCTAAGGACAGGGCCTCCTACGAGCAGTACTTC,CSAKDRASYEQYF
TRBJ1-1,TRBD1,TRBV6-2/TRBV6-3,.,TGTGCCAGCAGTTACGGGACAGGGGTTTTGAACACTGAAGCTTTCTTT,CASSYGTGVLNTEAFF
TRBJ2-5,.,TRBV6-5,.,TGTGCCAGCAGTTACTCGTTGGGCTCGAGGACGTCCCAGTACTTC,CASSYSLGSRTSQYF
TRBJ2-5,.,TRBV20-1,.,TGCAGTGCTAGAGTGATCTACCAAGAGACCCAGTACTTC,CSARVIYQETQYF
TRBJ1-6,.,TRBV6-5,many,TGTGCCAGCAGTTCAGACCAGGGTTTGGGCTCCTATAATTCACCCCTCCACTTT,CASSSDQGLGSYNSPLHF
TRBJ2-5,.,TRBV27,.,TGTGCCAGCAGTTTAGGGTCCCACCGGGAGACCCAGTACTTC,CASSLGSHRETQYF
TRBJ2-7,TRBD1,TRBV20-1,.,TGCAGTGCTAGAGCCCCGGACAGGGGAATCACCTACGAGCAGTACTTC,CSARAPDRGITYEQYF
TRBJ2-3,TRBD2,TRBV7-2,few,TGTGCCAGCAGCTTATCCGGGACTAGCAACACAGATACGCAGTATTTT,CASSLSGTSNTDTQYF
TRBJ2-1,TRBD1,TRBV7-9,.,TGTGCCAGCAGCTTCGCCCCCGACAGGGGAATCAATGAGCAGTTCTTC,CASSFAPDRGINEQFF
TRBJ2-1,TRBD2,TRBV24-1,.,TGTGCCACCCAGATCAGCGGGAGAGACAATGAGCAGTTCTTC,CATQISGRDNEQFF
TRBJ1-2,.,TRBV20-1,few,TGCAGTGCTAGGCGGACAAACGGCTACACCTTC,CSARRTNGYTF
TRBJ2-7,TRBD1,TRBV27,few,TGTGCCAGCAGTTCGGGACAGAAGCTCTACGAGCAGTACTTC,CASSSGQKLYEQYF
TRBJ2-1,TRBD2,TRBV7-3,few,TGTGCCAGTAGCCGCGGGAGGGCCGGTGAGCAGTTCTTC,CASSRGRAGEQFF
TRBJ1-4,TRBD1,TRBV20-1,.,TGCAGTGCTAGAAGGACAGGCGGTTTTAATGAAAAACTGTTTTTT,CSARRTGGFNEKLFF
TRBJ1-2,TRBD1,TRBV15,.,TGTGCCACCAGCAGTTCAGACAGGGCTTACTTTGGCTACACCTTC,CATSSSDRAYFGYTF